This section outlines one TCR beta chain sequence together with its context. Its antigen remains unknown. CD45RO-negative cells were positively selected for CCR7, leaving out terminally differentiated effector memory CD45RA+ cells. Germline V gene data show CDR1 as MGHRA and CDR2 as YSYEKL. This CDR3 has 18 residues. The V end was cut by 0 bases, the J end by 4 bases, with 18 bases between. The data are from a study of shared clonotypes between healthy human individuals. Study-wide results and caveats: Despite large depth, rarefaction showed incomplete sorted-subset sequencing.

The data were produced by immunoSEQ multiplex PCR, yet TCRdb's version contains in-frame clones alone and is incomplete. This table has some 2,100,000 clones, 93% appearing once. This TCR derives from a man between 18 and 29 years old in good health. Some clones in this sample may be carry-over from other donors' samples. The V call is TRBV4-1, the J call TRBJ1-4; D remains ambiguous. The sample comprised naive CD8+ T cells from PBMCs. The CDR3 DNA is TGCGCCAGCAGCCAAGAAGGAGTCCCTACAGAGATTAATGAAAAACTGTTTTTT. This codes for CASSQEGVPTEINEKLFF.